This entry lists 12 T cell receptor beta chains sequenced from one sample in a study of T cell responses to AZD1222 COVID-19 vaccine. The protocol was immunoSEQ multiplex PCR, while the TCRdb copy is restricted to in-frame clones and leaves out a portion. The data hold about 180,000 clones, with roughly 91% observed a single time. Sequencing used peripheral blood, obtained on day 0 of AZD1222 vaccination. These receptors all come from an adult in good health.

The CDR3 sequence: CSVVLRGRLETQYF. The CDR3 DNA follows: TGCAGCGTTGTTCTCCGGGGGCGATTGGAGACCCAGTACTTC. The chain couples TRBV29-1 to TRBJ2-5, with D perhaps given as TRBD1 or TRBD2 (6 bases each). The V and J ends lost 4 bases and 5 bases respectively, with 17 bases between them. Germline values: CDR1 SQVTM, CDR2 ANQGSEA. The CDR3 runs to 14 residues.

This sequence joins TRBV16 and TRBJ2-5, with D perhaps matching TRBD2 (6 bases). CDR1 and CDR2 from the germline V gene are KGHSY and FQNENV. V shed 4 bases and J shed 0 bases, with 12 bases lying between them. This CDR3 is built from 15 residues. The CDR3 DNA is TGTGCCAGCAGCCTCGGGACTTTTTACCAAGAGACCCAGTACTTC. Amino acid sequence: CASSLGTFYQETQYF.

The chain links TRBV24-1 to TRBJ2-3; D possibly corresponds to TRBD2 (6 bases). This CDR3 contains 16 residues. Germline loops: CDR1 KGHDR, CDR2 SFDVKD. Trimming removed 3 bases at V and 2 bases at J, with 14 bases between. The DNA for the CDR3 is TGTGCCACCAGTGATCTACGGGACTCCCCCACAGATACGCAGTATTTT. Its protein is CATSDLRDSPTDTQYF.

The rearrangement joins TRBV5-1 to TRBJ1-1; unclear D gene. Germline V lookup: CDR1 SGHRS, CDR2 YFSETQ. V dropped 5 bases and J dropped 0 bases, with 14 bases sitting between them. The CDR3 runs 15 residues. The CDR3 region is CASRASPTLNTEAFF. The CDR3 DNA is TGCGCCAGCAGAGCTTCCCCCACCCTGAACACTGAAGCTTTCTTT.

A single count supports this clone. Different DNA sequences within this sample yield the same CDR3. The chain combines TRBV7-2 with TRBJ1-1; 11 bases fit TRBD1. Trimming cost V 5 bases and J 5 bases; bases outside gene matches: 7. CDR1 and CDR2 from the germline V gene are SGHTA and FQGNSA. There are 15 residues in the CDR3. The CDR3 protein is CASSPRTGGRTEAFF. For the CDR3, the DNA is TGTGCCAGCAGCCCACGGACAGGGGGCAGGACTGAAGCTTTCTTT. Supplemented by reference TRBV7-2 and TRBJ1-1, the full variable domain reads GAGVSQSPSNKVTEKGKDVELRCDPISGHTALYWYRQSLGQGLEFLIYFQGNSAPDKSGLPSDRFSAERTGGSVSTLTIQRTQQEDSAVYLCASSPRTGGRTEAFFGQGTRLTVV.

J is TRBJ1-5 and V is TRBV11-2; 7 bases align to TRBD1. The CDR3 has 14 amino acids. Germline V gives CDR1 SGHAT, CDR2 FQNNGV. The V and J ends lost 5 bases and 7 bases, in that order; junction bases with no gene match: 8. The CDR3 DNA follows: TGTGCCAGCAGCGTCGACAGGGAAAAACAGCCCCAGCATTTT. This translates into CASSVDREKQPQHF.

The J gene is TRBJ1-2, the V gene TRBV6-5, with D maybe TRBD1 (6 bases). Germline lookup yields CDR1 MNHEY and CDR2 SVGAGI. V lost 0 bases, J lost 6 bases, and 14 bases lay in between. This CDR3 has 15 residues. The CDR3 nucleotides read TGTGCCAGCAGTTACTCCGGGGGCCAGTCGGATGGCTACACCTTC. Translating gives CASSYSGGQSDGYTF.

CDR3 in DNA: TGTGCCAGCAGCATCCGGGAAAGGAATGAGCAGTTCTTC. Protein: CASSIRERNEQFF. The chain couples TRBV5-4 to TRBJ2-1, with a weak D call TRBD2 (5 bases). CDR1 and CDR2 from the germline V gene are SGHNT and YYREEE (reference sequence). The CDR3 runs to 13 residues. The ends were cut back, 4 bases at V and 7 bases at J, with 12 bases in the middle.

The J gene is TRBJ1-5, the V gene TRBV6-5; weak D call: TRBD1 (6 bases). This CDR3 contains 14 residues. CDR1 and CDR2 (germline): MNHEY, SVGAGI. V was shortened by 6 bases and J by 9 bases, with 18 bases between the two germline ends. CDR3 bases: TGTGCCAGCAGGACTTCCACAGGGTCTAGGCCCCAGCATTTT. Protein product: CASRTSTGSRPQHF.

V and J are TRBV12-3 or TRBV12-4 and TRBJ2-5; 7 bases are shared with TRBD1. The J segment lost 9 bases and the V segment lost 9 bases, leaving 13 bases of the junction unmatched. This CDR3 region has 13 residues. This chain's CDR3 is CASSGTAALAQYF. The CDR3 DNA sequence: TGTGCCAGTTCCGGGACAGCCGCCTTGGCCCAGTACTTC.

This sequence joins TRBV13 and TRBJ2-7; D call uncertain. V was clipped by 0 bases and J by 6 bases, with 9 bases between them. The length of the CDR3 is 13 residues. CDR1 PRHDT and CDR2 FYEKMQ come from the germline V gene (reference sequence). The CDR3 is CASSLGRWVEQYV. The DNA for the CDR3 is TGTGCCAGCAGCTTAGGACGGTGGGTCGAGCAGTACGTC.

This chain uses TRBV6-2 or TRBV6-3 with TRBJ2-1; possibly TRBD2 for D (5 bases). Germline-derived CDR1 and CDR2 are MNHEY and SVGEGT. The CDR3 has 16 amino acids. V was clipped by 1 base and J by 0 bases, with 10 bases between them. CDR3 sequence (DNA): TGTGCCAGCAGTTACTTAGCGTCGAGCTCCTACAATGAGCAGTTCTTC. Amino acid sequence: CASSYLASSSYNEQFF.